Below, 24 T cell receptor beta chains from the same sample are listed, as sequenced in a study of cytomegalovirus exposure and HLA in healthy donors. The PCR had 60 Vbeta and 13 Jbeta primers. The method was immunoSEQ multiplex PCR; TCRdb's version includes in-frame clones alone and lacks a portion of them. The sample includes some 140,000 clones, roughly 77% seen only once; the top ten take approximately 3%. Sequencing input: PBMCs. These receptors all stem from a female donor in good health and CMV-seronegative.

The rearrangement links TRBV28 to TRBJ1-3; 9 bases map to TRBD1. The CDR3 length is 16 residues. Germline V gene lookup returns CDR1 MDHEN and CDR2 SYDVKM. V shed 8 bases, J shed 1 base, and the junction held 9 bases outside the gene matches. CDR3 in amino acids: CASYETGGRSGNTIYF. The DNA for the CDR3 is TGTGCCAGCTACGAAACAGGGGGCCGGTCTGGAAACACCATATATTTT.

The chain links TRBV6-6 to TRBJ1-5; 7 bases match TRBD1. Trimming removed 8 bases from V and 2 bases from J; junction bases left unmatched: 9. This CDR3 has 15 residues. CDR1 is MNHNY, CDR2 SVGAGI, per germline (reference sequence). The CDR3 loop is CASGTSGGGNQPQHF. CDR3 nucleotides: TGTGCCAGCGGAACTTCAGGGGGAGGCAATCAGCCCCAGCATTTT.

In this sample, this clone turned up a few times. The chain carries TRBV10-1 and TRBJ2-7, with a possible D match to TRBD1 (6 bases). CDR1 and CDR2 from the germline V gene are WNHNN and SYGVQD (reference sequence). The CDR3 consists of 14 residues. Trimming removed 4 bases at V and 7 bases at J, with 17 bases between. In nucleotides, the CDR3 is TGCGCCAGCAGTGCCGACAGGTTTGCTCGGGAGCAGTACTTC. Its translation is CASSADRFAREQYF.

The V and J genes are TRBV4-2 and TRBJ2-1; 8 bases line up with TRBD1. Germline values: CDR1 LGHNA, CDR2 YNFKEQ. V shed 4 bases, J shed 4 bases, and the junction held 6 bases outside the gene matches. This CDR3 contains 15 residues. CDR3 sequence: CASSLRQGLYNEQFF. CDR3 DNA: TGTGCCAGCAGCCTCAGACAGGGGCTTTACAATGAGCAGTTCTTC.

The V gene is TRBV7-2, the J gene TRBJ2-3; tentatively, D is TRBD2 (5 bases). Trimming shortened V by 1 base and J by 3 bases, and 5 bases separated the two germline ends. CDR1 is SGHTA, CDR2 FQGNSA, per germline. The CDR3 has 13 residues. Here the CDR3 reads CASSLGETDTQYF. Here the CDR3 DNA reads TGTGCCAGCAGCTTAGGGGAGACAGATACGCAGTATTTT.

The genes are TRBV7-8 and TRBJ2-4; D gene uncertain. This CDR3 has 14 amino acids. Germline values: CDR1 SGHVS, CDR2 FQNEAQ. Deletions cut 1 base from V and 8 bases from J, with 12 bases between. DNA for the CDR3: TGTGCCAGCAGCTTAGGAGCCGAAATGGACATTCAGTACTTC. Its protein product is CASSLGAEMDIQYF.

The rearrangement links TRBV27 to TRBJ1-2; 7 bases are a match to TRBD1. Germline V gives CDR1 MNHEY, CDR2 SMNVEV (reference sequence). With V trimmed by 5 bases and J by 4 bases, 13 bases remained unmatched. The CDR3 is made up of 16 amino acids. CDR3 DNA sequence: TGTGCCAGCAGTCCCCTCGGGACAGTGGATTTCTATGGCTACACCTTC. Amino acids: CASSPLGTVDFYGYTF.

V usage is TRBV25-1 and J usage is TRBJ1-1; possible D gene TRBD1, 6 bases. Trimming cost V 4 bases and J 8 bases, with 17 bases left between them. Germline V gene data show CDR1 as MGHDK and CDR2 as SYGVNS. The CDR3 is 14 amino acids. The CDR3 reads CASSGPVRGGEAFF. CDR3 DNA: TGTGCCAGCAGTGGCCCCGTGAGGGGGGGGGAAGCTTTCTTT.

V and J are TRBV4-3 and TRBJ1-5; D is perhaps TRBD1 (6 bases). The CDR3 has 16 residues. Germline V gene data show CDR1 as LGHNA and CDR2 as YSLEER. Deletions cut 2 bases from V and 9 bases from J, with 20 bases between. The CDR3 loop reads CASSQSHRGGPWPQHF. CDR3 in DNA: TGCGCCAGCAGCCAATCTCACCGGGGGGGGCCGTGGCCCCAGCATTTT.

J is TRBJ2-7 and V is TRBV6-1; D unclear. V lost 6 bases, J lost 5 bases, and 11 bases lay in between. Germline CDR1 MNHNS, CDR2 SASEGT. The CDR3 loop spans 12 amino acids. The CDR3 region has the DNA TGTGCCAGCAGCGCAGTGGGCGACGAGCAGTACTTC. It specifies CASSAVGDEQYF.

CDR3 region: CASSLRGEADTQYF. The CDR3 DNA reads TGTGCCAGCAGCTTACGCGGCGAGGCAGATACGCAGTATTTT. This rearrangement joins TRBV13 to TRBJ2-3; D gene unclear. The CDR3 spans 14 residues. Per germline, CDR1 PRHDT and CDR2 FYEKMQ (reference sequence). Trimming removed 2 bases from V and 4 bases from J, with 10 bases in between.

This clone was picked up a small number of times. The chain links TRBV5-1 to TRBJ1-2, with TRBD1 matching 7 bases. Germline CDR1 reads SGHRS; CDR2 reads YFSETQ. CDR3 length: 14 amino acids. The junction had 3 bases not matched to a gene; V was cut back by 3 bases and J by 1 base. CDR3 amino acids: CASSYRDSNYGYTF. The CDR3 DNA sequence: TGCGCCAGCAGCTACCGGGACAGTAACTATGGCTACACCTTC.

This chain connects TRBV15 to TRBJ2-6; TRBD2 matches 9 bases. The trim removed 1 base at V and 1 base at J, leaving 5 bases unmatched. Germline CDR1 and CDR2: LNHNV and YYDKDF (reference sequence). CDR3 length equals 18 residues. CDR3 coding DNA: TGTGCCACCAGCAGAGTTGGCGGGGGGGAGTCTGGGGCCAACGTCCTGACTTTC. This sequence encodes CATSRVGGGESGANVLTF.

This rearrangement joins TRBV12-5 to TRBJ2-1; D not certain. CDR1 is LGHNT, CDR2 FRNRAP, per germline. CDR3 length: 14 amino acids. Trimming pared 1 base from V and 7 bases from J, leaving 11 bases between. This CDR3 is CASGLGGRRNEQFF. In DNA form, the CDR3 reads TGTGCTAGTGGTTTGGGCGGCCGTAGGAATGAGCAGTTCTTC.

This clone appeared a single time. V usage is TRBV11-3 and J usage is TRBJ2-2; tentative D call: TRBD1 (6 bases). The CDR3 sequence is 16 residues long. Trimming shortened V by 1 base and J by 1 base, and 10 bases separated the two germline ends. Germline assignment: CDR1 SGHNT and CDR2 YENEEA. CDR3 DNA sequence: TGTGCCAGCAGCTTAGGATGGACAGAGAACACCGGGGAGCTGTTTTTT. Protein: CASSLGWTENTGELFF.

The chain joins TRBV4-1 to TRBJ2-3; 12 bases line up with TRBD1. V was pared by 1 base and J by 6 bases, with 2 bases of the junction left unmatched. CDR3 length equals 15 residues. Germline assignment: CDR1 MGHRA and CDR2 YSYEKL. The CDR3 here is CASSQAGQGADTQYF. The CDR3 DNA is TGCGCCAGCAGCCAAGCGGGACAGGGGGCTGATACGCAGTATTTT.

CDR3 protein: CASSAGGAYEQYF. The CDR3, as DNA: TGTGCCAGCAGTGCGGGAGGGGCCTACGAGCAGTACTTC. The chain joins TRBV2 to TRBJ2-7, with TRBD2 matching 8 bases. The CDR3 contains 13 residues. J gave up 2 bases and V 4 bases, and 1 base lay outside the gene matches. From germline, CDR1 is SNHLY and CDR2 FYNNEI.

This clone was observed a single time. J is TRBJ2-5 and V is TRBV27, with TRBD1 matching over 9 bases. The J segment lost 2 bases and the V segment lost 6 bases, leaving 7 bases of the junction unmatched. CDR3 length: 15 amino acids. Germline CDR1 MNHEY, CDR2 SMNVEV (reference sequence). CDR3 protein: CASSTGTGRQETQYF. In nucleotides, the CDR3 is TGTGCCAGCAGCACCGGGACAGGGAGGCAAGAGACCCAGTACTTC.

The rearrangement uses TRBV7-9 and TRBJ2-7; 7 bases match TRBD2. The trim removed 4 bases at V and 0 bases at J, leaving 3 bases unmatched. This CDR3 is built from 14 residues. Germline-derived CDR1 and CDR2 are SEHNR and FQNEAQ (reference sequence). The CDR3 reads CASSSLAASYEQYF. For the CDR3, the DNA is TGTGCCAGCAGCTCGCTAGCGGCCTCCTACGAGCAGTACTTC.

V is TRBV2 and J is TRBJ2-7, with TRBD2 matching 7 bases. The CDR3 is made up of 15 amino acids. Looked up from germline, CDR1 is SNHLY and CDR2 is FYNNEI. Unmatched junction bases numbered 17, after V lost 6 bases and J lost 9 bases. CDR3 bases: TGTGCCAGCAGCCCGAGGGCGGGAGCGGCGTTTAGGCAGTACTTC. Translation: CASSPRAGAAFRQYF.

The rearrangement links TRBV5-1 to TRBJ2-7, with TRBD1 matching over 11 bases. CDR1 SGHRS and CDR2 YFSETQ come from the germline V gene. The CDR3 has 15 amino acids. V trimming: 0 bases; J trimming: 5 bases; junction bases outside the gene matches: 4. The DNA of the CDR3 is TGCGCCAGCAGCTTGGCCGGGACAGGGGGGGACGAGCAGTACTTC. Protein: CASSLAGTGGDEQYF.

The V gene is TRBV11-2, the J gene TRBJ2-1, with TRBD1 identical over 7 bases. J was trimmed by 8 bases and V by 5 bases; bases with no gene match: 12. CDR1 is SGHAT, CDR2 FQNNGV, per germline. This CDR3 comprises 15 residues. The CDR3 is CASSPWTGTWDEQFF. The CDR3 bases are TGTGCCAGCAGCCCATGGACAGGAACCTGGGATGAGCAGTTCTTC.

This clone was recorded only once. The sample holds other DNA sequences that translate to the same CDR3. V and J are TRBV18 and TRBJ2-7; 9 bases fit TRBD1. J gave up 6 bases and V 3 bases, and 3 bases lay outside the gene matches. The CDR3 is 13 residues long. In germline, CDR1 is KGHSH, CDR2 LQKENI. CDR3 bases: TGTGCCAGCTCACCGGGACAGGGTCGCGAGCAGTACTTC. Residues: CASSPGQGREQYF.

This clone appeared once. The chain couples TRBV27 to TRBJ2-5, with 7 nucleotides matching TRBD2. This CDR3 spans 14 amino acids. Looked up from germline, CDR1 is MNHEY and CDR2 is SMNVEV (reference sequence). Trimming cost V 3 bases and J 6 bases; bases outside gene matches: 7. The CDR3 loop reads CASSLKGREQTQYF. The CDR3 DNA is TGTGCCAGCAGTTTGAAAGGGCGGGAGCAGACCCAGTACTTC.